Each of the 16 T cell receptor beta chains below was sequenced from the same sample in a study of blood T cells in healthy people across ages. A J-beta primer mix and a sample-barcoded 5' primer were used in a second PCR of about 7 to 12 cycles. MiXCR was run by TCRdb on the 5' RACE reads, yielding one entry per CDR3 protein. The data contain some 1.5 million distinct CDR3 sequences, around 40% of them singletons. Sequenced sample: blood. The receptors come from a young woman in good health.

This clonotype has a handful of counts. This chain links TRBV20-1 with TRBJ1-5; maybe TRBD1 (5 bases). CDR3 length: 16 residues. V dropped 3 bases and J dropped 2 bases, with 17 bases sitting between them. The germline gives CDR1 DFQATT, CDR2 SNEGSKA (reference sequence). This chain's CDR3 is CSASVRGFGGNQPQHF. Written as DNA, the CDR3 is TGCAGTGCTAGCGTACGGGGCTTCGGAGGCAATCAGCCCCAGCATTTT.

The CDR3 DNA follows: TGCAGTGCTAGAAGCGGGACGGATGAGCAGTTCTTC. This sequence encodes CSARSGTDEQFF. V is TRBV20-1 and J is TRBJ2-1; TRBD2 agrees at 7 bases. Per germline, CDR1 DFQATT and CDR2 SNEGSKA (reference sequence). The CDR3 has 12 residues. V was pared by 2 bases and J by 8 bases, with 3 bases of the junction left unmatched.

V gene TRBV4-3 combines with J gene TRBJ1-6; D gene ambiguous. CDR1 and CDR2 from the germline V gene are LGHNA and YSLEER. V was trimmed by 3 bases and J by 6 bases, leaving 15 bases between them. This CDR3 spans 16 amino acids. The CDR3 loop reads CASSHSGVILNSPLHF. The CDR3, as DNA: TGCGCCAGCAGCCACTCCGGGGTGATACTTAATTCACCCCTCCACTTT.

J is TRBJ2-7 and V is TRBV5-1, with unresolved D. Germline CDR1 and CDR2: SGHRS and YFSETQ. There are 12 residues in the CDR3. Written as DNA, the CDR3 is TGCGAGGGTGGCGGACCTCCTCAAGAGCAGTACTTC. Translation: CEGGGPPQEQYF.

The CDR3 nucleotides read TGCAGTGCTAGCGACAGGGGGTCCACAGATACGCAGTATTTT. Translating gives CSASDRGSTDTQYF. This chain joins TRBV20-1 and TRBJ2-3; 9 positions match TRBD1. The CDR3 length is 14 residues. CDR1 is DFQATT, CDR2 SNEGSKA, per germline (reference sequence). With 3 bases clipped from V and 2 bases from J, the junction kept 3 bases outside the gene matches.

The V gene is TRBV12-3 or TRBV12-4, the J gene TRBJ2-2; D is unclear. The CDR3 loop spans 13 amino acids. Trimming removed 7 bases from V and 4 bases from J, with 10 bases in between. The CDR3 bases are TGTGCCAGCACTCCGGGTTTCACCGGGGAGCTGTTTTTT. Its protein is CASTPGFTGELFF.

This clonotype occurred a few times. The chain links TRBV4-2 to TRBJ2-7; 10 bases are shared with TRBD2. Trimming cost V 1 base and J 3 bases; bases outside gene matches: 6. The CDR3 covers 16 residues. Germline CDR1 reads LGHNA; CDR2 reads YNFKEQ. The DNA of the CDR3 is TGTGCCAGCAGCCAAGGAGAACTAGCGGGAAGCTACGAGCAGTACTTC. Translation gives CASSQGELAGSYEQYF.

The rearrangement links TRBV18 to TRBJ2-1, with 7 bases fitting TRBD1. CDR1 is KGHSH, CDR2 LQKENI, per germline. The CDR3 is made up of 16 amino acids. The ends lost 2 bases at V and 1 base at J; junction bases unmatched: 5. CDR3 coding DNA: TGTGCCAGCTCACCATGGGGACAGAGATCCTACAATGAGCAGTTCTTC. It translates to CASSPWGQRSYNEQFF.

The chain joins TRBV13 to TRBJ2-1; weak D call: TRBD2 (6 bases). V was clipped by 5 bases and J by 0 bases, with 17 bases between them. Germline values: CDR1 PRHDT, CDR2 FYEKMQ (reference sequence). The CDR3 totals 17 residues. The CDR3, as DNA: TGTGCCAGCAGCCCGGGGGTAGCGGCAAGCTCCTACAATGAGCAGTTCTTC. Encoded protein: CASSPGVAASSYNEQFF.

This clonotype came up many times. DNA of the CDR3: TGCAGCGTCGTTCCAGATACGCAGTATTTT. This sequence encodes CSVVPDTQYF. The chain couples TRBV29-1 to TRBJ2-3; no reliable D call. Germline CDR1 and CDR2: SQVTM and ANQGSEA. Trimming took 6 bases from V and 4 from J, leaving 5 bases between them. This CDR3 region has 10 residues.

A note on this clonotype: One end of the junction does not line up with germline, which may come from a read error. The chain carries TRBV27 and TRBJ2-7; TRBD2 aligns across 7 bases. The length of the CDR3 is 16 residues. Germline lookup yields CDR1 MNHEY and CDR2 SMNVEV (reference sequence). CDR3 DNA: TGTGCCAGCAGCCAATGGGGCGGGGGTAGCTCCTGCGAGCAGTACTTC. It is translated as CASSQWGGGSSCEQYF.

This clonotype was detected only a few times. V and J are TRBV29-1 and TRBJ2-2; D is perhaps TRBD1 (6 bases). Trimming cost V 6 bases and J 2 bases, with 13 bases left between them. The CDR3 covers 14 residues. Germline CDR1 SQVTM, CDR2 ANQGSEA. DNA of the CDR3: TGCAGCGTCCCTGGACAGACCAACACCGGGGAGCTGTTTTTT. This codes for CSVPGQTNTGELFF.

The chain links TRBV25-1 to TRBJ1-1, with D perhaps TRBD1 (5 bases). Trimming took off 2 bases at V and 3 bases at J, with 16 bases between the two ends. Germline V gene sequence: CDR1 MGHDK, CDR2 SYGVNS. The CDR3 loop spans 16 amino acids. The CDR3 sequence: CASSEGASKGHTEAFF. The CDR3 DNA is TGTGCCAGCAGTGAAGGGGCCTCGAAAGGGCACACTGAAGCTTTCTTT.

This clonotype was counted a few times. V is TRBV4-3 and J is TRBJ2-1; maybe TRBD1 (6 bases). Looked up from germline, CDR1 is LGHNA and CDR2 is YSLEER. Trimming removed 2 bases at V and 3 bases at J, with 11 bases between. CDR3 length: 15 residues. The CDR3 nucleotides read TGCGCCAGCAGCCAAACCCGGGACAACTACAATGAGCAGTTCTTC. Translating it yields CASSQTRDNYNEQFF.

J is TRBJ2-3 and V is TRBV4-1; TRBD2 is a possible D gene (6 bases). The CDR3 has 16 residues. The germline gives CDR1 MGHRA, CDR2 YSYEKL. V was shortened by 7 bases and J by 3 bases, with 20 bases between the two germline ends. CDR3 DNA: TGCGCCAGCACTCTAGGGGAGGAGCGGATAACAGATACGCAGTATTTT. This gives the protein CASTLGEERITDTQYF.

This clonotype was recorded a few times. The genes are TRBV27 and TRBJ1-4; D uncertain. Trimming left V 5 bases short and J 6 bases short, with 19 bases between. Germline values: CDR1 MNHEY, CDR2 SMNVEV (reference sequence). The CDR3 consists of 16 residues. CDR3 nucleotides: TGTGCCAGCAGTCCAGGAAAGTGGGTACCGGATGAAAAACTGTTTTTT. Translated: CASSPGKWVPDEKLFF.